The 15 T cell receptor beta chains listed next were all sequenced from one sample in a study of human T cells and chemical hapten exposure. Indicated time point: pre-sensitization, week 0. Treatment: therapeutic diphenylcyclopropenone sensitization with weekly scalp DPC. TCRdb processed the RACE reads anew with MiXCR; each CDR3 protein has one entry. The sample consists of a few hundred thousand distinct CDR3 sequences, around 5.5% of them appearing once. This specimen consisted of whole blood, obtained in connection with sensitization to the hapten diphenylcyclopropenone (DPC). The receptor source for this set is a woman between 18 and 30 years old with alopecia areata. Some clones in this sample may be carry-over from other donors' samples.

The gene calls are TRBV6-1 and TRBJ1-1; D gene unclear. The CDR3 has 14 residues. V was shortened by 7 bases and J by 1 base, with 13 bases between the two germline ends. Germline loops: CDR1 MNHNS, CDR2 SASEGT. The CDR3: CASTPTTGNTEAFF. DNA of the CDR3: TGTGCCAGCACCCCCACAACGGGGAACACTGAAGCTTTCTTT.

V gene TRBV6-2 or TRBV6-3 combines with J gene TRBJ2-3, with TRBD2 as a possible D gene (7 bases). The length of the CDR3 is 17 residues. CDR1 MNHEY and CDR2 SVGEGT come from the germline V gene. The V end lost 0 bases, the J end lost 2 bases, and 15 bases lay between the germline ends. The CDR3 bases are TGTGCCAGCAGTTACTCCCGGCAGCGGGGACACACAGATACGCAGTATTTT. Translated, it gives CASSYSRQRGHTDTQYF.

This clonotype was counted at least ten times. The chain couples TRBV21-1 to TRBJ1-4; TRBD1, the table's D call, was not compared with the DNA. TRBV21-1 is designated a pseudogene. This CDR3 spans 14 amino acids. Written as DNA, the CDR3 is TGTGCCAGCAGGAACGGGACAGGGAATGAAAAACTGTTTTTT. It translates to CASRNGTGNEKLFF.

V usage is TRBV6-1 and J usage is TRBJ1-3; D remains unclear. The CDR3 is 15 amino acids. CDR1 is MNHNS, CDR2 SASEGT, per germline. The V end was cut by 5 bases, the J end by 2 bases, with 13 bases between. CDR3: CASSLGEGTGNTIYF. CDR3 coding DNA: TGTGCCAGCAGTCTCGGGGAGGGTACTGGAAACACCATATATTTT.

This clonotype was counted many times. This chain links TRBV27 with TRBJ1-4, with unresolved D. The CDR3 is made up of 15 amino acids. Looked up from germline, CDR1 is MNHEY and CDR2 is SMNVEV (reference sequence). V dropped 3 bases and J dropped 0 bases, with 8 bases sitting between them. The CDR3 region is CASSFTAATNEKLFF. CDR3 bases: TGTGCCAGCAGTTTTACCGCCGCAACTAATGAAAAACTGTTTTTT.

Many counts were recorded for this clonotype. J is TRBJ1-4 and V is TRBV6-6; possibly TRBD1 for D (5 bases). The CDR3 is 13 residues long. V was shortened by 2 bases and J by 8 bases, with 9 bases between the two germline ends. Germline V CDR1 and CDR2: MNHNY, SVGAGI (reference sequence). The CDR3 loop is CASSYRGGEKLFF. CDR3 DNA sequence: TGTGCCAGCAGTTACAGGGGAGGGGAAAAACTGTTTTTT.

The J gene is TRBJ2-1, the V gene TRBV23-1; TRBD1 is a possible D gene (5 bases). TRBV23-1 is treated as an ORF (open reading frame) with a function not yet certain. The CDR3 sequence is 12 residues long. The V end was cut by 7 bases, the J end by 8 bases, with 12 bases between. CDR3 sequence: CASNLQAHEQFF. The CDR3 nucleotides read TGCGCCAGCAACTTACAGGCCCATGAGCAGTTCTTC.

This chain connects TRBV2 to TRBJ2-1, with D perhaps TRBD1 or TRBD2 (5 bases each). Germline CDR1 is SNHLY and CDR2 is FYNNEI. The CDR3 consists of 15 residues. Trimming stripped 7 bases from V and 10 bases from J, with 23 bases between. CDR3 coding DNA: TGTGCCAGCACGAGGACTCCGGGTCCCTCAGGGGAGCAGTTCTTC. The encoded protein is CASTRTPGPSGEQFF. The entire variable domain, with the rest obtained from reference TRBV2 and TRBJ2-1, is as follows: EPEVTQTPSHQVTQMGQEVILRCVPISNHLYFYWYRQILGQKVEFLVSFYNNEISEKSEIFDDQFSVERPDGSNFTLKIRSTKLEDSAMYFCASTRTPGPSGEQFFGPGTRLTVL.

The CDR3 DNA follows: TGTGCCAGCAGTTACTCGCCCCCCGATGGTACTGAAGCTTTCTTT. This gives the protein CASSYSPPDGTEAFF. This chain links TRBV6-5 with TRBJ1-1; D is uncertain. This CDR3 region has 15 residues. Germline CDR1 is MNHEY and CDR2 is SVGAGI. Between the trimmed V and J ends, which lost 0 bases and 5 bases, there was a span of 13 bases.

This sequence joins TRBV5-1 and TRBJ2-5; D is uncertain. The length of the CDR3 is 17 residues. V shed 0 bases and J shed 0 bases, with 15 bases lying between them. CDR1 and CDR2 (germline): SGHRS, YFSETQ. The CDR3 spells CASSLGPPGRNQETQYF. The CDR3 coding sequence is TGCGCCAGCAGCTTGGGCCCCCCAGGACGGAACCAAGAGACCCAGTACTTC.

With regard to this clonotype: A much larger clone differs from this one at a single base, so this may be a read error. The chain employs TRBV5-5 and TRBJ1-6; D gene unclear. This CDR3 region has 15 residues. Germline V gene sequence: CDR1 SGHKS, CDR2 YYEKEE (reference sequence). The CDR3: CTSSLGRENNSPLHF. DNA of the CDR3: TGTACCAGCAGCTTGGGCCGAGAGAATAATTCACCCCTCCACTTT.

A few counts support this clonotype. The V gene is TRBV7-9, the J gene TRBJ1-1, with 10 bases lining up with TRBD1. Germline-derived CDR1 and CDR2 are SEHNR and FQNEAQ (reference sequence). V lost 8 bases and J lost 4; bases outside the gene matches: 13. This CDR3 contains 16 residues. CDR3: CASANTRTGGATEAFF. The DNA for the CDR3 is TGTGCCAGCGCAAACACCCGGACAGGGGGGGCCACTGAAGCTTTCTTT.

This clonotype was observed many times. The rearrangement joins TRBV12-3 or TRBV12-4 to TRBJ2-3; 9 nucleotides agree with TRBD1. CDR3 length: 13 amino acids. J gave up 5 bases and V 5 bases, and 2 bases lay outside the gene matches. CDR3 residues: CASSRDRVDTQYF. The CDR3 nucleotides are TGTGCCAGCAGTAGGGACAGGGTAGATACGCAGTATTTT.

This clonotype was found many times. V usage is TRBV2 and J usage is TRBJ1-5; no reliable D call. The CDR3 covers 14 residues. Germline CDR1 is SNHLY and CDR2 is FYNNEI. The V end was cut by 0 bases, the J end by 1 base, with 4 bases between. CDR3 DNA sequence: TGTGCCAGCAGTGAAGCGGACAGCAATCAGCCCCAGCATTTT. Its translation: CASSEADSNQPQHF.

This clonotype was seen more than once but under ten times. This rearrangement joins TRBV27 to TRBJ1-2; 8 positions agree with TRBD1. CDR1 is MNHEY, CDR2 SMNVEV, per germline (reference sequence). The V and J ends lost 4 bases and 2 bases, in that order; junction bases with no gene match: 6. This CDR3 has 15 residues. The chain's CDR3 is CASSSQGAANYGYTF. The CDR3 DNA sequence: TGTGCCAGCAGTTCGCAGGGGGCTGCCAACTATGGCTACACCTTC.